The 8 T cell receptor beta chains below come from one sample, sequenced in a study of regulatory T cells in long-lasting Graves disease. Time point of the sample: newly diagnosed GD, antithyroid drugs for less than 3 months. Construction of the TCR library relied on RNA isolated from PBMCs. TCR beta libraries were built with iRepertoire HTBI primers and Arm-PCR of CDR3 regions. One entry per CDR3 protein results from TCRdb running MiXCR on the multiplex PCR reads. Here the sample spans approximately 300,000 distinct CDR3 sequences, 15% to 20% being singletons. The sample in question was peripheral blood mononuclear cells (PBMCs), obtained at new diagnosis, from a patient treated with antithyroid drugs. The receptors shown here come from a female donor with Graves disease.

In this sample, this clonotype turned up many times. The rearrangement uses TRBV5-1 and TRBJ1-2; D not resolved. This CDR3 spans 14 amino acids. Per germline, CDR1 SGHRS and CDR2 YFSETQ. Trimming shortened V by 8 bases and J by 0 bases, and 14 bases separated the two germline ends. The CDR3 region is CASRPLTSNYGYTF. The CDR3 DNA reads TGCGCCAGTAGACCGTTGACTTCTAACTATGGCTACACCTTC.

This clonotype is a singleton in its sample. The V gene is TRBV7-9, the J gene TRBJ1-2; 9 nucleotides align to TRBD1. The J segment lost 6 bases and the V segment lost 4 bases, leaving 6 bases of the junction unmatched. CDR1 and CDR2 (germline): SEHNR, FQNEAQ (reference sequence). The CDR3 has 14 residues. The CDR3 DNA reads TGTGCCAGCAGCTCTGGGAGGACAGGGGATGGCTACACCTTC. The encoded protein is CASSSGRTGDGYTF.

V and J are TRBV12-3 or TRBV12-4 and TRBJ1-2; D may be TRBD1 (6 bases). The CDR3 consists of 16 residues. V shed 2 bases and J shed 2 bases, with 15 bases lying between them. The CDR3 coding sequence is TGTGCCAGCAGTTTATGGGGGGCGCAGGGGAACTATGGCTACACCTTC. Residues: CASSLWGAQGNYGYTF.

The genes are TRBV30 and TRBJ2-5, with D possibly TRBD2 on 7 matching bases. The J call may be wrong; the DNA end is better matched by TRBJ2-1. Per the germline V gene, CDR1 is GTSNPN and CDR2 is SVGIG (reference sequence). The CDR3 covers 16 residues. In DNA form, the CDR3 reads TGTGCCTGGAGTTCCTGGGCCGTAGGGGGAGGGTATGAGCAGTTCTTC. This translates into CAWSSWAVGGGYEQFF.

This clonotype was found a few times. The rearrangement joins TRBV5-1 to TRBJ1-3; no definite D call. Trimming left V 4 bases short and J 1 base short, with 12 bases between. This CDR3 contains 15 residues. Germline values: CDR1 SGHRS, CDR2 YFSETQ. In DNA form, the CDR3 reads TGCGCCAGCAGCCCTACATGGGTTTCTGGAAACACCATATATTTT. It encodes CASSPTWVSGNTIYF.

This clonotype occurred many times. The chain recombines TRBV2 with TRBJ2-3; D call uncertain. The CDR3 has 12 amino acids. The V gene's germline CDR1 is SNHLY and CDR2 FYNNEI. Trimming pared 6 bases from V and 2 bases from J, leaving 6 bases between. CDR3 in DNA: TGTGCCAGCAGAGTAGCCACAGATACGCAGTATTTT. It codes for CASRVATDTQYF.

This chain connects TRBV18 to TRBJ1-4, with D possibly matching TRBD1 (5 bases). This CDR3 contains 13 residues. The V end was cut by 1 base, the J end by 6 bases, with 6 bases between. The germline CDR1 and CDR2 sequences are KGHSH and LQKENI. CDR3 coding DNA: TGTGCCAGCTCACCACGGGGCGATGAAAAACTGTTTTTT. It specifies CASSPRGDEKLFF.

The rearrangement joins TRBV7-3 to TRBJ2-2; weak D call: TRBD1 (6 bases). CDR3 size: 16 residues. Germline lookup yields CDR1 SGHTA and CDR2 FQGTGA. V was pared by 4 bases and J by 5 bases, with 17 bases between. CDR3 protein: CASSSLEQGITGELFF. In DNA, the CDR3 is TGTGCCAGCAGCTCACTCGAACAGGGTATTACCGGGGAGCTGTTTTTT.